Listed below are T cell receptor beta chains from one sample, sequenced in a study of cytomegalovirus exposure and HLA in healthy donors. Here immunoSEQ multiplex PCR was the method, and the copy in TCRdb shows in-frame clones only, minus some. The data contain 220,000 or so clones, around four fifths of them singletons. The sample taken for sequencing was PBMCs. The source of these receptors is a woman in her 30s in good health and CMV-seropositive. CDR3s include the opening cysteine and the closing phenylalanine or tryptophan. Each record gives: V gene, D gene, J gene, clone size, CDR3 protein, CDR3 DNA. D genes are given only for firm matches. Rows may omit the clone size; those that give it use once, few, many or a size class.

TRBV12-5	TRBD1	TRBJ2-1	.	CASGLATGGSNEQFF	TGTGCTAGTGGTTTGGCGACAGGGGGGAGCAATGAGCAGTTCTTC
TRBV2	.	TRBJ2-2	.	CASNRQNTGELFF	TGTGCCAGCAATCGCCAGAACACCGGGGAGCTGTTTTTT
TRBV2	.	TRBJ2-7	.	CASRRDYEQYF	TGTGCCAGCAGAAGGGACTACGAGCAGTACTTC
TRBV6-6	.	TRBJ2-2	.	CASSYDPSPGELFF	TGTGCCAGCAGTTACGATCCTAGTCCCGGGGAGCTGTTTTTT
TRBV30	TRBD1	TRBJ2-6	.	CAFQGAGANVLTF	TGTGCCTTCCAGGGGGCTGGGGCCAACGTCCTGACTTTC
TRBV6-5	.	TRBJ1-5	once	CASSVQVSRPQHF	TGTGCCAGCAGTGTACAGGTCAGTCGTCCCCAGCATTTT
TRBV29-1	.	TRBJ2-4	.	CSVELRGGSVGKNIQYF	TGCAGCGTTGAACTTCGTGGGGGGTCGGTCGGCAAAAACATTCAGTACTTC
TRBV27	.	TRBJ2-3	.	CASSLLPQGWEDTQYF	TGTGCCAGCAGTTTACTCCCGCAGGGGTGGGAAGATACGCAGTATTTT
TRBV19	.	TRBJ1-1	many	CASSDTANTEAFF	TGTGCCAGTTCGGACACAGCGAACACTGAAGCTTTCTTT
TRBV6-1	.	TRBJ2-2	.	CASRFGGELFF	TGTGCCAGCAGATTTGGCGGGGAGCTGTTTTTT
TRBV6-1	.	TRBJ1-2	once	CASSEFQGILYGYTF	TGTGCCAGCAGTGAATTTCAGGGTATTCTCTATGGCTACACCTTC
TRBV2	TRBD1	TRBJ1-2	few	CASSGDGTGDGYTF	TGTGCCAGCAGCGGCGATGGGACAGGGGATGGCTACACCTTC
TRBV2	.	TRBJ2-2	.	CASSEYGVTGELFF	TGTGCCAGCAGTGAATATGGGGTCACCGGGGAGCTGTTTTTT
TRBV11-2	.	TRBJ1-2	.	CASSSGLGNYGYTF	TGTGCCAGCAGCTCCGGACTTGGTAACTATGGCTACACCTTC
TRBV5-4	.	TRBJ2-2	.	CASVRMGELFF	TGTGCCAGCGTCCGGATGGGGGAGCTGTTTTTT
TRBV7-8	.	TRBJ2-7	.	CASSLGGQTYEQYF	TGTGCCAGCAGCTTAGGAGGACAGACCTACGAGCAGTACTTC
TRBV28	TRBD1	TRBJ1-2	once	CASRKDRGKGYGYTF	TGTGCCAGCAGGAAAGACAGGGGTAAAGGCTATGGCTACACCTTC
TRBV9	TRBD2	TRBJ2-3	.	CASSRLAGGGDTQYF	TGTGCCAGCTCAAGACTAGCGGGAGGGGGAGATACGCAGTATTTT
TRBV28	.	TRBJ1-4	.	CASIPNRDNYGKLFF	TGTGCCAGCATTCCAAACCGGGACAACTACGGAAAACTGTTTTTT
TRBV5-1	.	TRBJ1-3	.	CASSLDRGNTIYF	TGCGCCAGCAGCTTGGACAGAGGAAACACCATATATTTT
TRBV27	TRBD2	TRBJ2-5	once	CASSLSPLSGRGEAQYF	TGTGCCAGCAGTTTATCACCTCTTAGCGGGAGGGGAGAGGCCCAGTACTTC
TRBV6-1	TRBD1	TRBJ1-2	.	CASSPTGEYGYTF	TGTGCCAGCAGTCCCACAGGGGAGTATGGCTACACCTTC
TRBV11-2	.	TRBJ1-5	.	CASSLVEGDQPQHF	TGTGCCAGCAGCTTAGTTGAGGGCGATCAGCCCCAGCATTTT
TRBV5-1	.	TRBJ2-5	.	CASSLGQSVIAETQYF	TGCGCCAGCAGCTTGGGTCAAAGTGTGATTGCTGAGACCCAGTACTTC
TRBV13	.	TRBJ1-5	once	CASSLTGNQPQHF	TGTGCCAGCAGCTTAACAGGGAACCAGCCCCAGCATTTT
TRBV7-9	.	TRBJ1-2	.	CASSLEAEGGGYTF	TGTGCCAGCAGCTTAGAGGCCGAAGGGGGAGGCTACACCTTC
TRBV14	.	TRBJ2-3	.	CASSQQVDTQYF	TGTGCCAGCAGCCAACAGGTCGATACGCAGTATTTT
TRBV5-1	.	TRBJ2-7	.	CASSLVGGPPYEQYF	TGCGCCAGCAGCTTGGTTGGTGGTCCCCCCTACGAGCAGTACTTC
TRBV9	TRBD1	TRBJ2-7	.	CASSAGGFSYEQYF	TGTGCCAGCAGCGCAGGGGGATTTTCCTACGAGCAGTACTTC
TRBV27	TRBD1	TRBJ1-2	.	CASSLAGQERYGYTF	TGTGCCAGCAGTTTAGCGGGACAGGAACGCTATGGCTACACCTTC
TRBV28	.	TRBJ1-2	.	CASSFGNYGYTF	TGTGCCAGCAGTTTCGGGAACTATGGCTACACCTTC
TRBV27	TRBD2	TRBJ2-1	.	CASSTSVSYNEQFF	TGTGCCAGCAGTACTAGCGTCTCCTACAATGAGCAGTTCTTC